The 30 T cell receptor beta chains in this list originate from one sample, sequenced in a study of cytomegalovirus exposure and HLA in healthy donors. In the PCR, 60 Vbeta and 13 Jbeta primers were used. Libraries were prepared by immunoSEQ multiplex PCR; TCRdb keeps only in-frame clonotypes and omits some of them. The sample shows over 100,000 clones, 65% to 80% of them seen only once. Input material: PBMCs. The receptors originated from a man between 25 and 39 years old in good health and CMV-seropositive.

The chain links TRBV6-6 to TRBJ2-3; no definite D call. The CDR3 has 12 residues. Germline lookup yields CDR1 MNHNY and CDR2 SVGAGI (reference sequence). V was trimmed by 5 bases and J by 0 bases, leaving 3 bases between them. CDR3 nucleotides: TGTGCCAGCAGTCCTAGCACAGATACGCAGTATTTT. This gives the protein CASSPSTDTQYF.

The rearrangement joins TRBV6-6 to TRBJ2-7; 9 bases line up with TRBD1. The germline gives CDR1 MNHNY, CDR2 SVGAGI (reference sequence). V shed 2 bases, J shed 4 bases, and the junction held 3 bases outside the gene matches. CDR3 length equals 14 residues. The DNA of the CDR3 is TGTGCCAGCAGTTACCCGGGACAGGGTTACGAGCAGTACTTC. Its protein product is CASSYPGQGYEQYF.

The sample holds one count of this clone. One junction end does not reproduce the germline sequence, and a read error may be involved. The rearrangement uses TRBV5-5 and TRBJ1-2, with D unclear. Germline loops: CDR1 SGHKS, CDR2 YYEKEE (reference sequence). This CDR3 has 13 residues. DNA for the CDR3: TGTGCCAGCAGCGTCCGGGCTGACTATGGCTACCCCTTC. Its translation is CASSVRADYGYPF.

About this clone: A read error may account for a junction end that differs from germline. The V and J genes are TRBV12-5 and TRBJ1-2, with 9 bases aligning to TRBD1. The CDR3 covers 13 residues. Germline-derived CDR1 and CDR2 are LGHNT and FRNRAP. This CDR3 reads CASGLDRGYGYTF. The CDR3 nucleotides read TGTGCTAGTGGCTTGGACAGGGGCTATGGCTACACCTTC.

The chain is built from TRBV5-1 and TRBJ2-3, with TRBD2 identical over 12 bases. Trimming removed 0 bases from V and 2 bases from J; junction bases left unmatched: 10. The germline gives CDR1 SGHRS, CDR2 YFSETQ. There are 19 residues in the CDR3. CDR3 sequence reads: CASSLVTASGGGYTDTQYF. The CDR3 DNA reads as TGCGCCAGCAGCTTGGTGACGGCTAGCGGGGGGGGATACACAGATACGCAGTATTTT. The full variable domain, with the rest looked up from reference TRBV5-1 and TRBJ2-3, is KAGVTQTPRYLIKTRGQQVTLSCSPISGHRSVSWYQQTPGQGLQFLFEYFSETQRNKGNFPGRFSGRQFSNSRSEMNVSTLELGDSALYLCASSLVTASGGGYTDTQYFGPGTRLTVL.

V is TRBV4-1 and J is TRBJ1-6; 7 bases are shared with TRBD1. The CDR3 covers 14 residues. Germline-derived CDR1 and CDR2 are MGHRA and YSYEKL. J lost 12 bases, V lost 1 base, and 6 bases had no gene match. The CDR3 coding sequence is TGCGCCAGCAGCCAAGGACAGGGAAGGGGACCCCTCCACTTT. This codes for CASSQGQGRGPLHF.

The chain uses TRBV29-1 and TRBJ2-5; 12 bases line up with TRBD1. This CDR3 contains 13 residues. The ends lost 6 bases at V and 4 bases at J; junction bases unmatched: 3. Germline V gene sequence: CDR1 SQVTM, CDR2 ANQGSEA. The CDR3 DNA follows: TGCAGCGTCGGGACAGGGGGCGGAGAGACCCAGTACTTC. The encoded protein is CSVGTGGGETQYF.

Points on this clone: This same CDR3 is encoded by further DNA sequences in the sample. The gene calls are TRBV18 and TRBJ2-7, with 14 bases lining up with TRBD2. The CDR3 runs to 16 residues. Germline V gene data show CDR1 as KGHSH and CDR2 as LQKENI. V lost 0 bases and J lost 3; bases outside the gene matches: 1. DNA of the CDR3: TGTGCCAGCTCACCACCCGGGACTAGCGGGGGCTACGAGCAGTACTTC. It translates to CASSPPGTSGGYEQYF.

The V call is TRBV9, the J call TRBJ1-1, with 7 bases identical to TRBD1. CDR1 is SGDLS and CDR2 is YYNGEE in the germline V gene. Germline trimming cut 3 bases from V and 8 bases from J; bases unmatched to any gene: 13. The CDR3 is made up of 15 amino acids. CDR3 nucleotide sequence: TGTGCCAGCAGCGGTACGAGGGGGCCGGGGATGGAAGCTTTCTTT. Encoded protein: CASSGTRGPGMEAFF.

V and J are TRBV5-1 and TRBJ2-7; D uncertain. The germline V gene encodes CDR1 SGHRS and CDR2 YFSETQ. The CDR3 has 13 amino acids. With 0 bases removed from V and 2 bases from J, the gap between germline ends came to 6 bases. The CDR3 sequence is CASSLDNPYEQYF. DNA for the CDR3: TGCGCCAGCAGCTTGGACAACCCCTACGAGCAGTACTTC.

This clone appeared once. The chain couples TRBV14 to TRBJ2-2; D not resolved. V lost 2 bases to trimming and J lost 0 bases, with 4 bases between them. This CDR3 has 14 residues. Germline loops: CDR1 SGHDN, CDR2 FVKESK. The CDR3 region has the DNA TGTGCCAGCAGCCAATTTACGAACACCGGGGAGCTGTTTTTT. It translates to CASSQFTNTGELFF.

V usage is TRBV5-6 and J usage is TRBJ1-2; the D is unclear. CDR3 length: 12 residues. V was shortened by 2 bases and J by 4 bases, with 6 bases between the two germline ends. Germline V CDR1 and CDR2: SGHDT, YYEEEE. The CDR3 spells CASSFSSYGYTF. The CDR3 nucleotides read TGTGCCAGCAGCTTCTCCAGCTATGGCTACACCTTC.

This chain joins TRBV5-1 and TRBJ2-3, with TRBD1 as a possible D gene (7 bases). Germline V CDR1 and CDR2: SGHRS, YFSETQ. The ends were cut back, 4 bases at V and 4 bases at J, with 13 bases in the middle. The CDR3 length is 14 residues. The CDR3, as DNA: TGCGCCAGCAGCCGTACAGGGGACTCAGATACGCAGTATTTT. Its translation is CASSRTGDSDTQYF.

The CDR3 nucleotides are TGTGCCAGCAGTTACGAGGGAGGTCTCCGCAATGAGCAGTTCTTC. Translating gives CASSYEGGLRNEQFF. The genes are TRBV6-5 and TRBJ2-1, with D maybe TRBD2 (6 bases). In germline, CDR1 is MNHEY, CDR2 SVGAGI. The CDR3 length is 15 residues. V was pared by 2 bases and J by 6 bases, with 14 bases between.

The chain has TRBV10-2 and TRBJ2-2; 9 bases map to TRBD2. The V segment lost 4 bases and the J segment 4 bases; nucleotides outside the gene matches: 4. CDR1 and CDR2 (germline): WSHSY, SAAADI. This CDR3 region has 15 residues. The CDR3: CASSGSAGGTGELFF. DNA for the CDR3: TGCGCCAGCAGTGGTTCAGCGGGGGGCACCGGGGAGCTGTTTTTT.

The chain is built from TRBV5-1 and TRBJ1-1; 9 bases line up with TRBD1. The CDR3 length is 14 residues. Germline V gene data show CDR1 as SGHRS and CDR2 as YFSETQ. V was pared by 6 bases and J by 7 bases, with 10 bases of the junction left unmatched. The CDR3 coding sequence is TGCGCCAGCAACAGGGGGCTCGAGAATGATGAAGCTTTCTTT. Translating it yields CASNRGLENDEAFF.

V usage is TRBV5-4 and J usage is TRBJ1-3, with 7 nucleotides matching TRBD1. V lost 5 bases, J lost 4 bases, and 3 bases stayed unmatched. Per germline, CDR1 SGHNT and CDR2 YYREEE (reference sequence). This CDR3 has 13 amino acids. In DNA, the CDR3 is TGTGCCAGCAGTTGGACAGGCGGAAACACCATATATTTT. Amino acids: CASSWTGGNTIYF.

The V call is TRBV5-6, the J call TRBJ2-3, with D unclear. V lost 0 bases and J lost 3, with 8 bases in between. The CDR3 contains 14 residues. Germline lookup yields CDR1 SGHDT and CDR2 YYEEEE. As DNA, the CDR3 is TGTGCCAGCAGCTTGGCCCAGGCAACAGATACGCAGTATTTT. It yields the protein CASSLAQATDTQYF. The complete variable domain, with remaining parts taken from reference TRBV5-6 and TRBJ2-3, reads DAGVTQSPTHLIKTRGQQVTLRCSPKSGHDTVSWYQQALGQGPQFIFQYYEEEERQRGNFPDRFSGHQFPNYSSELNVNALLLGDSALYLCASSLAQATDTQYFGPGTRLTVL.

In DNA, the CDR3 is TGTGCCATCTCAGTCGGGGGTAACACTGAAGCTTTCTTT. Its translation: CAISVGGNTEAFF. The chain couples TRBV10-3 to TRBJ1-1, with D maybe TRBD1 (5 bases). Germline V lookup: CDR1 ENHRY, CDR2 SYGVKD. V gave up 8 bases and J gave up 2 bases, with 12 bases separating them. The CDR3 totals 13 residues.

The V and J genes are TRBV30 and TRBJ2-5; 14 nucleotides agree with TRBD2. The V and J ends lost 3 bases and 5 bases, in that order; junction bases with no gene match: 5. This CDR3 spans 15 amino acids. Germline-derived CDR1 and CDR2 are GTSNPN and SVGIG (reference sequence). The CDR3 spells CAWSPGTSGGETQYF. The CDR3 region has the DNA TGTGCCTGGAGCCCTGGGACTAGCGGGGGCGAGACCCAGTACTTC.

V usage is TRBV11-2 and J usage is TRBJ1-4; D not resolved. Germline V gives CDR1 SGHAT, CDR2 FQNNGV. V was clipped by 1 base and J by 4 bases, with 10 bases between them. There are 15 residues in the CDR3. CDR3 DNA: TGTGCCAGCAGCTTAGTAGGCGGGTATAATGAAAAACTGTTTTTT. Amino acids: CASSLVGGYNEKLFF.

This clone was detected only a few times. The chain combines TRBV6-5 with TRBJ1-1; D gene uncertain. Trimming shortened V by 0 bases and J by 1 base, and 6 bases separated the two germline ends. The germline gives CDR1 MNHEY, CDR2 SVGAGI. The CDR3 spans 14 residues. CDR3 protein: CASSYSWPNTEAFF. The CDR3 DNA sequence: TGTGCCAGCAGTTACTCGTGGCCGAACACTGAAGCTTTCTTT.

The CDR3 sequence is CSVYRDGGTTEQYF. Here the CDR3 DNA reads TGCAGCGTGTACCGGGACGGGGGAACGACCGAGCAGTACTTC. The V call is TRBV29-1, the J call TRBJ2-7, with D perhaps matching TRBD2 (6 bases). Trimming took 6 bases from V and 6 from J, leaving 21 bases between them. The V gene's germline CDR1 is SQVTM and CDR2 ANQGSEA. The CDR3 is 14 amino acids.

The chain has TRBV5-1 and TRBJ1-2; 9 nucleotides align to TRBD1. V was clipped by 5 bases and J by 2 bases; unmatched bases: 4. CDR3 length: 14 residues. Per the germline V gene, CDR1 is SGHRS and CDR2 is YFSETQ. Written as DNA, the CDR3 is TGCGCCAGCAGGAGGACAGGGGCGAACTATGGCTACACCTTC. Protein product: CASRRTGANYGYTF.

This clone was seen more than once but under ten times. The V gene is TRBV5-6, the J gene TRBJ1-2; 7 bases align to TRBD1. CDR1 is SGHDT and CDR2 is YYEEEE in the germline V gene. The CDR3 contains 14 residues. V dropped 4 bases and J dropped 0; count of bases not matched to a gene: 3. The CDR3 nucleotides are TGTGCCAGCAGCCCGGACAGGTCTAACTATGGCTACACCTTC. This encodes CASSPDRSNYGYTF.

This clone occurred a few times. The chain combines TRBV4-1 with TRBJ1-5, with a possible D match to TRBD1 (5 bases). CDR1 and CDR2 from the germline V gene are MGHRA and YSYEKL. The CDR3 runs 13 residues. V was cut by 4 bases and J by 8 bases, with 12 bases left in between. The CDR3 DNA reads as TGCGCCAGCAGCCGGGGGGGGGTGGAGCCCCAGCATTTT. This codes for CASSRGGVEPQHF.

The CDR3 coding sequence is TGTGCCAGCAGCTTTACATTGAGCACAGATACGCAGTATTTT. Its protein product is CASSFTLSTDTQYF. The genes are TRBV7-9 and TRBJ2-3; D unresolved. The CDR3 is made up of 14 amino acids. Trimming took 3 bases from V and 0 from J, leaving 7 bases between them. Germline V gene lookup returns CDR1 SEHNR and CDR2 FQNEAQ (reference sequence).

The chain links TRBV12-5 to TRBJ2-7, with 10 positions matching TRBD1. Germline-derived CDR1 and CDR2 are LGHNT and FRNRAP. The CDR3 has 15 residues. Trimming at V came to 6 bases and at J to 5 bases, leaving 10 bases not matched to a gene. The CDR3 sequence: CASGIVGTGVHEQYF. In DNA, the CDR3 is TGTGCTAGTGGGATAGTTGGGACAGGGGTCCACGAGCAGTACTTC.

This clone was counted between two and nine times. The V and J genes are TRBV2 and TRBJ2-3, with unresolved D. The V end lost 6 bases, the J end lost 6 bases, and 4 bases lay between the germline ends. Germline V CDR1 and CDR2: SNHLY, FYNNEI. The CDR3 is 10 residues long. The CDR3 loop reads CASRSDTQYF. CDR3 coding DNA: TGTGCCAGCAGGAGCGATACGCAGTATTTT.

The rearrangement uses TRBV27 and TRBJ2-5; D is perhaps TRBD2 (6 bases). Germline CDR1 MNHEY, CDR2 SMNVEV (reference sequence). Trimming shortened V by 2 bases and J by 1 base, and 17 bases separated the two germline ends. The CDR3 sequence is 17 residues long. The CDR3 sequence is CASSLNRAGGSQETQYF. The CDR3 nucleotides are TGTGCCAGCAGTTTAAATCGGGCTGGGGGGAGCCAAGAGACCCAGTACTTC.